Following are 30 T cell receptor beta chains from one sample sequenced in a study of breast tumors, draining lymph nodes, adjacent tissues. From the multiplex PCR reads, TCRdb called clonotypes with MiXCR, one entry per CDR3 protein. The table lists over 200,000 distinct CDR3 sequences, about 30% of them singletons. The lymph nodes were axillary draining lymph nodes from breast cancer patients. Sequenced material: axillary lymph node tissue. Source of these receptors: a female donor with breast cancer. Some clones in this sample may be carry-over from other donors' samples.

The chain combines TRBV6-1 with TRBJ1-3; tentatively, D is TRBD1 (6 bases). Germline lookup yields CDR1 MNHNS and CDR2 SASEGT. V lost 6 bases and J 2 bases, leaving 11 bases between the germline ends. The CDR3 is made up of 14 amino acids. The chain's CDR3 is CASSSTGTGNTIYF. CDR3 nucleotide sequence: TGTGCCAGCAGCAGTACAGGGACTGGAAACACCATATATTTT.

This clonotype has ten or more counts. The chain uses TRBV3-2 and TRBJ2-3. TRBV3-2 is shown as a pseudogene. CDR3 length: 11 residues. DNA of the CDR3: TGTGCCAGCAGTCACAGCGATACGCAGTATTTT. It specifies CASSHSDTQYF.

This chain connects TRBV9 to TRBJ1-2, with a weak D call TRBD1 (5 bases). The CDR3 totals 13 residues. Trimming cost V 4 bases and J 9 bases, with 16 bases left between them. The germline V gene has CDR1 SGDLS and CDR2 YYNGEE. CDR3 region: CASSSQSGERYTF. The CDR3, as DNA: TGTGCCAGCAGCTCCCAATCGGGGGAGCGCTACACCTTC.

Points on this clonotype: A much larger clone sits a single nucleotide away, making a read error possible. V gene TRBV5-8 combines with J gene TRBJ2-6; D not resolved. Trimming pared 2 bases from V and 0 bases from J, leaving 15 bases between. Germline values: CDR1 SGHTS, CDR2 YDEGEE. The CDR3 extends over 18 amino acids. Here the CDR3 DNA reads TGTGCCAGCAGCTTTGTAACCGGAATGAGCTCTGGGGCCAACGTCCTGACTTTC. Protein product: CASSFVTGMSSGANVLTF.

In this sample, this clonotype turned up many times. The V and J genes are TRBV24-1 and TRBJ1-5, with 7 bases fitting TRBD1. The J segment lost 4 bases and the V segment lost 5 bases, leaving 10 bases of the junction unmatched. The CDR3 consists of 16 residues. CDR1 is KGHDR, CDR2 SFDVKD, per germline. This chain's CDR3 is CATSVGTDLGNQPQHF. CDR3 nucleotides: TGTGCCACCAGTGTCGGGACAGACCTTGGGAATCAGCCCCAGCATTTT.

At least ten counts were recorded for this clonotype. The chain uses TRBV5-1 and TRBJ2-1, with D possibly matching TRBD1 (5 bases). V shed 4 bases and J shed 2 bases, with 13 bases lying between them. This CDR3 has 15 residues. CDR1 SGHRS and CDR2 YFSETQ come from the germline V gene. The CDR3 nucleotides read TGCGCCAGCAGCGTTGAAGGGGTCACCTACAATGAGCAGTTCTTC. Its protein is CASSVEGVTYNEQFF.

The chain employs TRBV19 and TRBJ2-7; D unclear. The CDR3 is made up of 13 amino acids. Germline lookup yields CDR1 LNHDA and CDR2 SQIVND (reference sequence). V was cut by 9 bases and J by 4 bases, with 16 bases left in between. Here the CDR3 reads CASSGQYPYEQYF. For the CDR3, the DNA is TGTGCCAGCAGTGGGCAGTACCCATACGAGCAGTACTTC.

The chain recombines TRBV5-5 with TRBJ2-2; D ambiguous. Germline CDR1 is SGHKS and CDR2 is YYEKEE (reference sequence). The CDR3 consists of 16 residues. V dropped 4 bases and J dropped 6 bases, with 19 bases sitting between them. CDR3 amino acids: CASSLDGPLNAGELFF. CDR3 coding DNA: TGTGCCAGCAGCCTGGATGGACCCCTCAACGCCGGGGAGCTGTTTTTT.

The table lists this clonotype with many counts. The chain is built from TRBV7-9 and TRBJ1-4, with 8 positions matching TRBD1. The CDR3 has 16 amino acids. Germline V gene lookup returns CDR1 SEHNR and CDR2 FQNEAQ (reference sequence). Trimming cost V 5 bases and J 7 bases; bases outside gene matches: 12. As DNA, the CDR3 is TGTGCCAGCAGCATACCCGGGACAGGATTAAGTGAAAAACTGTTTTTT. Amino acids: CASSIPGTGLSEKLFF.

The V gene is TRBV5-4, the J gene TRBJ1-3, with D possibly TRBD1 on 6 matching bases. The CDR3 extends over 13 amino acids. V dropped 4 bases and J dropped 9 bases, with 14 bases sitting between them. From germline, CDR1 is SGHNT and CDR2 YYREEE (reference sequence). CDR3 residues: CASSPGHVVTIYF. The CDR3 nucleotides read TGTGCCAGCAGCCCGGGACATGTAGTCACCATATATTTT.

This clonotype was seen at least ten times. The V and J genes are TRBV2 and TRBJ2-6, with 10 bases matching TRBD1. Germline trimming cut 4 bases from V and 0 bases from J; bases unmatched to any gene: 3. Germline-derived CDR1 and CDR2 are SNHLY and FYNNEI. This CDR3 is 17 amino acids long. The CDR3 protein is CASSVTGGYSGANVLTF. For the CDR3, the DNA is TGTGCCAGCAGTGTGACAGGGGGCTACTCTGGGGCCAACGTCCTGACTTTC.

V gene TRBV19 combines with J gene TRBJ2-3; 11 nucleotides agree with TRBD2. V dropped 5 bases and J dropped 2; count of bases not matched to a gene: 9. CDR3 size: 17 residues. The germline V gene has CDR1 LNHDA and CDR2 SQIVND (reference sequence). CDR3 sequence reads: CASSPHETSGITDTQYF. For the CDR3, the DNA is TGTGCCAGTAGTCCCCACGAGACTAGCGGGATCACAGATACGCAGTATTTT. Variable domain in full (rest from reference TRBV19 and TRBJ2-3): DGGITQSPKYLFRKEGQNVTLSCEQNLNHDAMYWYRQDPGQGLRLIYYSQIVNDFQKGDIAEGYSVSREKKESFPLTVTSAQKNPTAFYLCASSPHETSGITDTQYFGPGTRLTVL.

The chain uses TRBV5-1 and TRBJ1-4; D perhaps matches TRBD1 (5 bases). CDR1 is SGHRS, CDR2 YFSETQ, per germline. The CDR3 is 17 residues long. Trimming stripped 2 bases from V and 7 bases from J, with 21 bases between. The DNA for the CDR3 is TGCGCCAGCAGCTTTTCATGGGACTCTCCAGGGACTGAAAAACTGTTTTTT. Encoded protein: CASSFSWDSPGTEKLFF.

The chain employs TRBV12-3 or TRBV12-4 and TRBJ2-3, with TRBD1 identical over 8 bases. The CDR3 has 16 residues. The V and J ends lost 6 bases and 5 bases, in that order; junction bases with no gene match: 13. The CDR3 is CASSLDRGVVLDTQYF. The DNA for the CDR3 is TGTGCCAGCAGCCTTGACAGGGGCGTAGTATTAGATACGCAGTATTTT.

This clonotype was recorded many times. The gene calls are TRBV19 and TRBJ2-5; 8 bases are shared with TRBD1. Germline values: CDR1 LNHDA, CDR2 SQIVND (reference sequence). J gave up 3 bases and V 6 bases, and 3 bases lay outside the gene matches. The CDR3 is made up of 13 amino acids. In nucleotides, the CDR3 is TGTGCCAGTAGCTCACAGGGGGAAGAGACCCAGTACTTC. This encodes CASSSQGEETQYF.

V and J are TRBV29-1 and TRBJ2-7, with TRBD2 matching over 10 bases. The ends lost 5 bases at V and 5 bases at J; junction bases unmatched: 6. The CDR3 loop spans 13 amino acids. The germline V gene encodes CDR1 SQVTM and CDR2 ANQGSEA. The CDR3 DNA follows: TGCAGCGTTCTAGCGGGAGCAAGCCACGAGCAGTACTTC. This codes for CSVLAGASHEQYF.

With regard to this clonotype: This sequence may be a read error, since a much larger clone differs from it by one base. The chain joins TRBV3-2 to TRBJ2-6. TRBV3-2 is designated a pseudogene. The CDR3 loop spans 18 amino acids. CDR3 residues: CASSQDNGNSSGASVLTF. CDR3 nucleotides: TGTGCCAGCAGCCAAGATAATGGCAACAGCTCTGGGGCCAGCGTCCTGACTTTC.

With regard to this clonotype: A read error is possible here, since a much larger clone lies one base away. This chain links TRBV20-1 with TRBJ2-1, with TRBD2 identical over 13 bases. The ends lost 4 bases at V and 6 bases at J; junction bases unmatched: 9. This CDR3 region has 16 residues. Germline-derived CDR1 and CDR2 are DFQATT and SNEGSKA (reference sequence). The CDR3 is CSANPGTSGTLNEQFF. The CDR3 bases are TGCAGTGCTAACCCCGGGACTAGCGGGACGCTCAATGAGCAGTTCTTC.

With respect to this clonotype: A much larger clone is a single base away; this may be a read error. The rearrangement uses TRBV6-2 or TRBV6-3 and TRBJ1-5, with 8 bases lining up with TRBD1. CDR3 length: 17 amino acids. Germline values: CDR1 MNHEY, CDR2 SVGEGT. The DNA of the CDR3 is TGTGTCAGCAGTTATTGGGATGACAGGGGAGGCAATCAGCCCCAGCATTTT. Translation: CVSSYWDDRGGNQPQHF.

This clonotype has ten or more counts. V usage is TRBV29-1 and J usage is TRBJ2-3, with D hard to call. The CDR3 covers 13 residues. The V end lost 4 bases, the J end lost 2 bases, and 10 bases lay between the germline ends. The V gene's germline CDR1 is SQVTM and CDR2 ANQGSEA. CDR3 bases: TGCAGCGTTGCCACACGTTACACAGATACGCAGTATTTT. It is translated as CSVATRYTDTQYF.

This clonotype was recorded many times. This sequence joins TRBV6-1 and TRBJ2-2; D is uncertain. The CDR3 contains 13 residues. V shed 8 bases and J shed 3 bases, with 10 bases lying between them. Germline loops: CDR1 MNHNS, CDR2 SASEGT. CDR3 coding DNA: TGTGCCAGCGGTCTTTCTCACACCGGGGAGCTGTTTTTT. Its translation is CASGLSHTGELFF.

The chain combines TRBV7-3 with TRBJ1-4; D possibly corresponds to TRBD1 (5 bases). The germline CDR1 and CDR2 sequences are SGHTA and FQGTGA. Trimming took off 5 bases at V and 8 bases at J, with 15 bases between the two ends. The length of the CDR3 is 14 residues. DNA for the CDR3: TGTGCCAGCAGCCGTAAGGGGATGAGAGAAAAACTGTTTTTT. Protein: CASSRKGMREKLFF.

Notes on this clonotype: Being one base from a much bigger clone, this may be a read error. The V gene is TRBV6-1, the J gene TRBJ1-2; possibly TRBD1 for D (5 bases). Germline CDR1 and CDR2: MNHNS and SASEGT. Trimming cost V 5 bases and J 7 bases, with 11 bases left between them. CDR3 length: 12 amino acids. CDR3 sequence (DNA): TGTGCCAGCAGTCAGGCAGGGATTGGCTACACCTTC. Its protein product is CASSQAGIGYTF.

This chain uses TRBV7-3 with TRBJ1-2; D is ambiguous. V was cut by 6 bases and J by 5 bases, with 22 bases left in between. Germline V gene sequence: CDR1 SGHTA, CDR2 FQGTGA. The CDR3 runs to 16 residues. CDR3 protein: CASRTTSGRESYGYTF. Here the CDR3 DNA reads TGTGCCAGCAGGACAACGTCCGGGAGAGAATCATATGGCTACACCTTC.

The rearrangement uses TRBV7-9 and TRBJ1-1; tentative D call: TRBD1 (6 bases). The germline CDR1 and CDR2 sequences are SEHNR and FQNEAQ (reference sequence). V lost 6 bases and J lost 6, with 14 bases in between. This CDR3 is 13 amino acids long. As DNA, the CDR3 is TGTGCCAGCAGTCGAATACAGGGCCCTGAAGCTTTCTTT. Encoded protein: CASSRIQGPEAFF.

The chain links TRBV4-2 to TRBJ2-3; 8 positions agree with TRBD1. This CDR3 has 16 amino acids. Germline assignment: CDR1 LGHNA and CDR2 YNFKEQ. Losses at the gene ends were 4 bases for V and 1 base for J; bases not matched to a gene: 7. The CDR3 nucleotides are TGTGCCAGCAGCCGGACCTCGGACAGGGGCACAGATACGCAGTATTTT. Translated, it gives CASSRTSDRGTDTQYF.

This clonotype was seen more than once but under ten times. This may stem from a read error, because a much larger clone lies one nucleotide away. The J gene is TRBJ1-3, the V gene TRBV6-1; possible D gene TRBD1, 5 bases. In germline, CDR1 is MNHNS, CDR2 SASEGT. V was shortened by 5 bases and J by 7 bases, with 21 bases between the two germline ends. This CDR3 has 16 amino acids. CDR3 amino acids: CASSQIGGGLGNTIYF. In nucleotides, the CDR3 is TGTGCCAGCAGTCAAATCGGGGGAGGGCTTGGGAACACCATATATTTT.

As DNA, the CDR3 is TGTGCCAGTAGTATAGTGACAGCCAATCAGCCCCAGCATTTT. Its translation: CASSIVTANQPQHF. The chain couples TRBV19 to TRBJ1-5, with D possibly being TRBD1 (5 bases). This CDR3 is 14 amino acids long. Germline V gene sequence: CDR1 LNHDA, CDR2 SQIVND (reference sequence). Trimming took off 1 base at V and 3 bases at J, with 7 bases between the two ends. Supplemented by reference TRBV19 and TRBJ1-5, the full variable domain reads DGGITQSPKYLFRKEGQNVTLSCEQNLNHDAMYWYRQDPGQGLRLIYYSQIVNDFQKGDIAEGYSVSREKKESFPLTVTSAQKNPTAFYLCASSIVTANQPQHFGDGTRLSIL.

This clonotype was seen repeatedly, ten times or more. This may arise from a read error, as a much more abundant clone is one base away. The V call is TRBV2, the J call TRBJ2-5; 8 bases agree with TRBD1. This CDR3 has 14 amino acids. Germline values: CDR1 SNHLY, CDR2 FYNNEI. V shed 8 bases and J 9 bases; nucleotides not matched to a gene: 14. The CDR3 DNA sequence: TGTGCCAGCGTCCACGACAGGGGCTCGGAGGCCCAGTACTTC. It translates to CASVHDRGSEAQYF.

This chain's CDR3 is CASSVTGDIQETQYF. The CDR3 DNA is TGTGCCAGCAGTGTAACGGGAGATATACAAGAGACCCAGTACTTC. The chain links TRBV2 to TRBJ2-5; TRBD2 is a possible D gene (6 bases). CDR3 length: 15 residues. CDR1 is SNHLY, CDR2 FYNNEI, per germline. Trimming took 4 bases from V and 2 from J, leaving 14 bases between them.